The TCR beta chain described here comes from a study of sequential checkpoint blockade in melanoma. Study-wide background: Patients were randomized 1:1 to nivolumab-then-ipilimumab or ipilimumab-then-nivolumab first-line. Each arm's sequence ended with maintenance nivolumab.

CDR3 length: 13 amino acids. V gave up 5 bases and J gave up 5 bases; unmatched junction bases: 4. CDR1 SEHNR and CDR2 FQNEAQ come from the germline V gene (reference sequence). The repertoire was sequenced with immunoSEQ multiplex PCR; TCRdb's copy has only in-frame clones and lacks some. The profile shows more than 10,000 clones, about three quarters of them singletons. Treatment meaning: randomized to nivolumab then ipilimumab (arm A) or the reverse (arm B). DNA-damaging chemotherapy had not been given to any patient beforehand. From thawed PBMCs, live CD3+CD8+ cells negative for CD19 and CD56 were sorted.

This chain links TRBV7-9 with TRBJ2-7; 9 bases agree with TRBD2. The sequence derives from a human donor with melanoma. Sequencing was performed on CD8+ T cells sorted from blood (inferred from file names), taken from a patient given nivolumab and ipilimumab in sequence. The CDR3 DNA follows: TGTGCCAGCAGCCTGCGGGAGGGCAACGAGCAGTACTTC. It yields the protein CASSLREGNEQYF.